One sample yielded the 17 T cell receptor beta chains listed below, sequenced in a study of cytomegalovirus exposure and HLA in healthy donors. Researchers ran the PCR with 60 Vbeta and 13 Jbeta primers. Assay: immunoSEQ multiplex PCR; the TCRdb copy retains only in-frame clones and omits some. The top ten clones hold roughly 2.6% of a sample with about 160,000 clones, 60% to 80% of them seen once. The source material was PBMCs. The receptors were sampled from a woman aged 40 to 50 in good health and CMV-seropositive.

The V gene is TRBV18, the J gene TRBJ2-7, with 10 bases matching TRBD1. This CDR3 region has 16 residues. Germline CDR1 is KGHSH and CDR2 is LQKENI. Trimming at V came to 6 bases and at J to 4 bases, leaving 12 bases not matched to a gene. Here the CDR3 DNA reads TGTGCCAGCTCCCCCGCTGGACAGGGGGGGCCATACGAGCAGTACTTC. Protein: CASSPAGQGGPYEQYF.

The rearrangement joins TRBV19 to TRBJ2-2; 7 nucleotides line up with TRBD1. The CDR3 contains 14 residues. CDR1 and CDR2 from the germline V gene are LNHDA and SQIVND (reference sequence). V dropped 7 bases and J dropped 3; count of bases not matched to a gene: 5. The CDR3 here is CASKNQGDTGELFF. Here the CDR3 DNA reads TGTGCCAGTAAAAACCAGGGGGACACCGGGGAGCTGTTTTTT. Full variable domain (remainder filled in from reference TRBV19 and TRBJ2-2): DGGITQSPKYLFRKEGQNVTLSCEQNLNHDAMYWYRQDPGQGLRLIYYSQIVNDFQKGDIAEGYSVSREKKESFPLTVTSAQKNPTAFYLCASKNQGDTGELFFGEGSRLTVL.

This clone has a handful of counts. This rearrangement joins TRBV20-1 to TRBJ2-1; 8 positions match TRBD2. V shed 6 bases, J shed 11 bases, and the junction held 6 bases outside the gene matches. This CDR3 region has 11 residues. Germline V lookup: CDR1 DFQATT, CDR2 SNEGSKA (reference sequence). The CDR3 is CSALTSGQQFF. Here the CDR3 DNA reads TGCAGTGCCCTTACTAGCGGACAGCAGTTCTTC.

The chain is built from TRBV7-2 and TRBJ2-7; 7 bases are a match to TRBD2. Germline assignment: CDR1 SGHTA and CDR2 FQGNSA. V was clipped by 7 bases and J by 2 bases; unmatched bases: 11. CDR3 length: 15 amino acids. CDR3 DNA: TGTGCCAGCATTCCACGGACTAGATCTGCCTACGAGCAGTACTTC. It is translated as CASIPRTRSAYEQYF.

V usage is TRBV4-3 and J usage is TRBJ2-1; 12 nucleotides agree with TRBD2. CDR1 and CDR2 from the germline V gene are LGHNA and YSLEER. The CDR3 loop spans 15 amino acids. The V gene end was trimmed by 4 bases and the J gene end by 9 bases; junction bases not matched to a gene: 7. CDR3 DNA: TGCGCCAGCAGCCTCTCTAGCGGGGGGGCCGTTGAGCAGTTCTTC. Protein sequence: CASSLSSGGAVEQFF.

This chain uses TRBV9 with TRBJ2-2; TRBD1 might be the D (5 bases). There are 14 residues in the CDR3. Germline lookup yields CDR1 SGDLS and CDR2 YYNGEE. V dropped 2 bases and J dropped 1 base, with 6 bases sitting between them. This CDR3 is CASSVTGNTGELFF. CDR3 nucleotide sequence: TGTGCCAGCAGCGTCACAGGGAACACCGGGGAGCTGTTTTTT. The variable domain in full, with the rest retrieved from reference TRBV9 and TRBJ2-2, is DSGVTQTPKHLITATGQRVTLRCSPRSGDLSVYWYQQSLDQGLQFLIQYYNGEERAKGNILERFSAQQFPDLHSELNLSSLELGDSALYFCASSVTGNTGELFFGEGSRLTVL.

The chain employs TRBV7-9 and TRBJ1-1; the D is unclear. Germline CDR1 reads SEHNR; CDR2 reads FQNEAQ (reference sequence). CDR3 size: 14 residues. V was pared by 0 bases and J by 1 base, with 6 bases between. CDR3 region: CASSLAAKNTEAFF. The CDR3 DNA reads TGTGCCAGCAGCTTAGCGGCCAAGAACACTGAAGCTTTCTTT.

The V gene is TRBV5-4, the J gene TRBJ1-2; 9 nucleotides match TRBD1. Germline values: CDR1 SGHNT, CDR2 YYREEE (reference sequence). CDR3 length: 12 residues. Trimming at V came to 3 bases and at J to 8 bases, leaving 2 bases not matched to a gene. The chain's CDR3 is CASSSDRGGYTF. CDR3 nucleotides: TGTGCCAGCAGCTCGGACAGGGGAGGCTACACCTTC.

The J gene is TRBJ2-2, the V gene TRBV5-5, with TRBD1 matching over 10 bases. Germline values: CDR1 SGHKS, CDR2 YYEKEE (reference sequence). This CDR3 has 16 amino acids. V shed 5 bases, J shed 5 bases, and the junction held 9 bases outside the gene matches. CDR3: CASRRPGQGKTGELFF. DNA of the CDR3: TGTGCCAGCAGACGACCGGGACAGGGGAAAACCGGGGAGCTGTTTTTT.

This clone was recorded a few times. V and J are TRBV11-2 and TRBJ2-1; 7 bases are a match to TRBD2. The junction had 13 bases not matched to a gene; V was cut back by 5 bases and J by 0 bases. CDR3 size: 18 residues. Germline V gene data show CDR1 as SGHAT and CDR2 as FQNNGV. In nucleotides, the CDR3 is TGTGCCAGCAGCCCCCGCCCCCTAGCGGTCACCTCCTACAATGAGCAGTTCTTC. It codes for CASSPRPLAVTSYNEQFF.

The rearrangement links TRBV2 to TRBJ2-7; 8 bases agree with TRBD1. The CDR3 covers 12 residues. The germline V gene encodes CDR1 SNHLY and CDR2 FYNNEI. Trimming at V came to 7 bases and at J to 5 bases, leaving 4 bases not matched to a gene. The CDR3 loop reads CASTQGDNEQYF. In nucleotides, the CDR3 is TGTGCCAGCACACAGGGGGACAACGAGCAGTACTTC.

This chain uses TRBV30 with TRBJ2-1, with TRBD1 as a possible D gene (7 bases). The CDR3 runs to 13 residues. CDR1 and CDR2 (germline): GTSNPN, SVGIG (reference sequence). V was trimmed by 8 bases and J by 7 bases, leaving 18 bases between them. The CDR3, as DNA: TGTGCCGGTAGCAGGGGGGTACGGAATGAGCAGTTCTTC. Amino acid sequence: CAGSRGVRNEQFF.

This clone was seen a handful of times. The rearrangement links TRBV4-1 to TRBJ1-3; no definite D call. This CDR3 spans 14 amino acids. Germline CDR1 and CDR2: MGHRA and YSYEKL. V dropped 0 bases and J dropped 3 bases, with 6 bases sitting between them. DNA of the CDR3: TGCGCCAGCAGCCAAGATCGGGGTGGAAACACCATATATTTT. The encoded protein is CASSQDRGGNTIYF.

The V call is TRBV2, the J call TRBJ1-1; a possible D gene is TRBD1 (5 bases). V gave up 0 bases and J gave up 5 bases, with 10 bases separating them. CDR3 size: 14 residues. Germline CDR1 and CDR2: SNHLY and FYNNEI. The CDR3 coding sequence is TGTGCCAGCAGTGAAGCGACAGTTTTGACTGAAGCTTTCTTT. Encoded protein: CASSEATVLTEAFF.

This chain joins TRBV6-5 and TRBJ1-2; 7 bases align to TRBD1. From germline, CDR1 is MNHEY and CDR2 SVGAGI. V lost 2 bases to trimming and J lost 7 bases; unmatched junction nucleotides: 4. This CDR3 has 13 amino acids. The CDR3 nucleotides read TGTGCCAGCAGTTACGTTGACAGGGCTGGCTACACCTTC. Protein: CASSYVDRAGYTF.

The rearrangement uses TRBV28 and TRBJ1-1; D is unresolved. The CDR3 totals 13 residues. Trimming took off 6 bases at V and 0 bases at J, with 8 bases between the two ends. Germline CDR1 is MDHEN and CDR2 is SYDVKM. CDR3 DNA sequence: TGTGCCAGCAGGGCCTCCTTGAACACTGAAGCTTTCTTT. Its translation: CASRASLNTEAFF.

The CDR3 DNA follows: TGTGCCAGCAGCTCCGGGACAGGGATGAACACTGAAGCTTTCTTT. As protein: CASSSGTGMNTEAFF. The rearrangement links TRBV7-9 to TRBJ1-1; 9 bases match TRBD1. Germline lookup yields CDR1 SEHNR and CDR2 FQNEAQ (reference sequence). The CDR3 has 15 amino acids. V shed 4 bases, J shed 0 bases, and the junction held 3 bases outside the gene matches.